This T cell receptor beta chain was sequenced during a study of cytomegalovirus exposure and HLA in healthy donors. General study results and limits: Analysis was carried out at a later point, and it linked a missense DCLRE1C variant to TCR beta V- and J-gene trimming.

The PCR ran on 60 Vbeta and 13 Jbeta primers. Clones were sequenced by immunoSEQ multiplex PCR, and TCRdb holds only the in-frame ones, with some missing. The profile covers about 97,000 clones, with 55% to 80% appearing a single time and approximately 3.5% taken by the ten largest. Details on this clone: Antigen specificity is unknown.

The specimen was PBMCs. The sequence was collected from a man aged 40-50 years in good health and CMV-seronegative.

CDR3 sequence (DNA): TGTGCCATCAGTGAGAGTGTTGTGGACAGGCAAACCTACGAGCAGTACTTC. This gives the protein CAISESVVDRQTYEQYF. The chain combines TRBV10-3 with TRBJ2-7; 7 bases line up with TRBD1. The CDR3 length is 17 residues. CDR1 is ENHRY and CDR2 is SYGVKD in the germline V gene. V lost 2 bases to trimming and J lost 2 bases; unmatched junction nucleotides: 12.